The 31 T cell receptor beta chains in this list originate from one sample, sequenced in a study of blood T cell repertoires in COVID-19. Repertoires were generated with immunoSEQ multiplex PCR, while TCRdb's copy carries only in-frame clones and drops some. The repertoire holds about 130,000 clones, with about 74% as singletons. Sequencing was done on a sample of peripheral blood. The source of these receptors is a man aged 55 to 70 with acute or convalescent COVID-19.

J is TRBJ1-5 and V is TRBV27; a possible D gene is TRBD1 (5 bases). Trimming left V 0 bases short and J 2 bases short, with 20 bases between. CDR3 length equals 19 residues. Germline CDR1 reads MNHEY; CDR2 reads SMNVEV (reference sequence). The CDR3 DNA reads TGTGCCAGCAGTTTATCCTATCCCCCTAACAGGAGAGGCAATCAGCCCCAGCATTTT. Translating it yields CASSLSYPPNRRGNQPQHF.

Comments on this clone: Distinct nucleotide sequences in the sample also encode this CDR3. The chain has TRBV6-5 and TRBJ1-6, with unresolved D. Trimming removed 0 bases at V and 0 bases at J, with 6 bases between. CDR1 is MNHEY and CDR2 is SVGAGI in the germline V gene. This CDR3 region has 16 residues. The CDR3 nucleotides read TGTGCCAGCAGTTACTCTAGGAGCTCCTATAATTCACCCCTCCACTTT. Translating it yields CASSYSRSSYNSPLHF.

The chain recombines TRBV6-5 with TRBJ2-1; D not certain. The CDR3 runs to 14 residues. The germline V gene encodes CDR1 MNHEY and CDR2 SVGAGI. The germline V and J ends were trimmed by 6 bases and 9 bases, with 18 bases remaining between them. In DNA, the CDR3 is TGTGCCAGCAGAAAGAACATGGCCGGCGGTGAGCAGTTCTTC. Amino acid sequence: CASRKNMAGGEQFF.

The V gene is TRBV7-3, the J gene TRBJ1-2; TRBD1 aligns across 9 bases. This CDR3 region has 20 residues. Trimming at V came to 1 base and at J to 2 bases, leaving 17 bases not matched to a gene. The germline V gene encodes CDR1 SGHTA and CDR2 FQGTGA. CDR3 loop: CASSLRPLSGTGLNNYGYTF. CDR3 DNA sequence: TGTGCCAGCAGCTTAAGGCCACTTTCCGGGACAGGGTTAAACAACTATGGCTACACCTTC.

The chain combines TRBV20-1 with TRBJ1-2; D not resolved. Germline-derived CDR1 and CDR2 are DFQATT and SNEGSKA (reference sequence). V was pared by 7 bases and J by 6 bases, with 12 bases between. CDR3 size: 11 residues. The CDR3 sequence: CSVYFQDGYTF. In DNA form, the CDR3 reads TGCAGTGTATACTTTCAGGATGGCTACACCTTC.

In DNA, the CDR3 is TGTGCCAGCAGCGCCAGACAGGCCACCGGGGAGCTGTTTTTT. It encodes CASSARQATGELFF. The chain combines TRBV7-9 with TRBJ2-2; perhaps TRBD1 as D (6 bases). This CDR3 spans 14 amino acids. The germline V gene encodes CDR1 SEHNR and CDR2 FQNEAQ (reference sequence). Trimming cost V 5 bases and J 4 bases, with 11 bases left between them.

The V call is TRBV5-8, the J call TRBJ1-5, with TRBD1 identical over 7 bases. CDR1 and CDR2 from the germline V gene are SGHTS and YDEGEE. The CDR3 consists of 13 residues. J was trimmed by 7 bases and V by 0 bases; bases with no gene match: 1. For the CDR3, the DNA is TGTGCCAGCAGCTTGGACAGGGGCCAGCCCCAGCATTTT. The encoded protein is CASSLDRGQPQHF.

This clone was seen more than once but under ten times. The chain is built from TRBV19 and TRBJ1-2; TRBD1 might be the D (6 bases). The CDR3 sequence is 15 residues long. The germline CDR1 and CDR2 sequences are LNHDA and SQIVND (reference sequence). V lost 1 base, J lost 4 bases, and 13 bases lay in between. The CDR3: CASSIVYRESYGYTF. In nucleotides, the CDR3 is TGTGCCAGTAGTATAGTGTACAGGGAGTCCTATGGCTACACCTTC.

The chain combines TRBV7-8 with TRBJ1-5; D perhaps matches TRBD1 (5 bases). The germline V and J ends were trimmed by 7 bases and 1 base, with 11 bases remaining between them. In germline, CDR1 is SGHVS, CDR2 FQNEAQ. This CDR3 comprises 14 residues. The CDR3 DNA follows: TGTGCCAGCAACCACGGGGGAAGCAATCAGCCCCAGCATTTT. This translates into CASNHGGSNQPQHF.

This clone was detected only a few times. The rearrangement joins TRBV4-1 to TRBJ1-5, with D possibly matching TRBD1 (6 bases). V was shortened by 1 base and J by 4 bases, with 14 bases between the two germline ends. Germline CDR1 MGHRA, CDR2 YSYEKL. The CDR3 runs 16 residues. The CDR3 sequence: CASSQGKGQRNQPQHF. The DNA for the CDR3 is TGCGCCAGCAGCCAAGGTAAAGGACAGCGGAATCAGCCCCAGCATTTT.

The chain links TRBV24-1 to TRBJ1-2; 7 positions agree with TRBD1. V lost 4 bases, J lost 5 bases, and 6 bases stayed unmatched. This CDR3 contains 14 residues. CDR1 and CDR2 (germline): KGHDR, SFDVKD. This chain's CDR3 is CATSDNRGDYGYTF. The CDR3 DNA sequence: TGTGCCACCAGTGACAACAGGGGTGATTATGGCTACACCTTC.

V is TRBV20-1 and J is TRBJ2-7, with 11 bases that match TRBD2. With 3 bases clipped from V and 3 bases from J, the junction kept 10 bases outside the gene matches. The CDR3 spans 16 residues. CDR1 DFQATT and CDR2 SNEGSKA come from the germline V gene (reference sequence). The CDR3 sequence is CSASPRLAGRNYEQYF. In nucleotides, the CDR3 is TGCAGTGCTAGTCCTAGACTAGCGGGGCGGAACTACGAGCAGTACTTC.

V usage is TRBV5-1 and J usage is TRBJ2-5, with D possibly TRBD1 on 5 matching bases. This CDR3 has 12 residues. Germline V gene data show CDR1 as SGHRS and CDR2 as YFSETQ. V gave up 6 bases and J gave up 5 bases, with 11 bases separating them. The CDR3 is CASIGAGETQYF. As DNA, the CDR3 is TGCGCCAGCATAGGGGCCGGGGAGACCCAGTACTTC.

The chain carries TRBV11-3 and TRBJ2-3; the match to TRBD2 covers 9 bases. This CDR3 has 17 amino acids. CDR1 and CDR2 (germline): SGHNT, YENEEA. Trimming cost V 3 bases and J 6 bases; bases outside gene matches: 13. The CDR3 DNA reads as TGTGCCAGCAGCTTGGAGCTTGGCGGGAGGGCATGGGATACGCAGTATTTT. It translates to CASSLELGGRAWDTQYF.

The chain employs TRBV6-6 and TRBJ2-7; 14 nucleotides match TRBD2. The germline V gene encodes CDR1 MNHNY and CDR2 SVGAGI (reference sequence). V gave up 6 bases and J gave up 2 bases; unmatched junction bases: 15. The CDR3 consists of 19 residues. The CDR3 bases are TGTGCCAGCAGCCGATTCTCACCCGGACTAGCGGGAGGTCCCTACGAGCAGTACTTC. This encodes CASSRFSPGLAGGPYEQYF.

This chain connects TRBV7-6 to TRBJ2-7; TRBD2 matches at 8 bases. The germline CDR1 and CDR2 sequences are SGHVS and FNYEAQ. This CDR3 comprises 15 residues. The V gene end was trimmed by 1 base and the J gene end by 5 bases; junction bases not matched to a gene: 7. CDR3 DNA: TGTGCCAGCAGCTTAGGGCCGGGAGGGCAAAACGAGCAGTACTTC. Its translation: CASSLGPGGQNEQYF.

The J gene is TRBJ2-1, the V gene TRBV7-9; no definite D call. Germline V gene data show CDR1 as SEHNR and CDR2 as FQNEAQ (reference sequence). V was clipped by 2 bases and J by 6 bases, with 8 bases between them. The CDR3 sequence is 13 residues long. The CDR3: CASSLSPINEQFF. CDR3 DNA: TGTGCCAGCAGCTTAAGCCCGATCAATGAGCAGTTCTTC.

CDR3 nucleotides: TGTGCCAGTAGTATAGATCCAGGTGGTCATAGCAATCAGCCCCAGCATTTT. Protein sequence: CASSIDPGGHSNQPQHF. The V gene is TRBV19, the J gene TRBJ1-5; no firm D call. Per the germline V gene, CDR1 is LNHDA and CDR2 is SQIVND (reference sequence). The V and J ends lost 0 bases and 0 bases respectively, with 12 bases between them. This CDR3 region has 17 residues. The whole variable domain, remainder taken from reference TRBV19 and TRBJ1-5, is DGGITQSPKYLFRKEGQNVTLSCEQNLNHDAMYWYRQDPGQGLRLIYYSQIVNDFQKGDIAEGYSVSREKKESFPLTVTSAQKNPTAFYLCASSIDPGGHSNQPQHFGDGTRLSIL.

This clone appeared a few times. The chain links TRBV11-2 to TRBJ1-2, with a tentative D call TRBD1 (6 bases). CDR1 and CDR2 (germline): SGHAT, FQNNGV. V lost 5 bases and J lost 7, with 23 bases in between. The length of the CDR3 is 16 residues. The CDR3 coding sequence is TGTGCCAGCAGCCCTGAAAACAGGGTCCTACTGGGTGGCTACACCTTC. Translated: CASSPENRVLLGGYTF.

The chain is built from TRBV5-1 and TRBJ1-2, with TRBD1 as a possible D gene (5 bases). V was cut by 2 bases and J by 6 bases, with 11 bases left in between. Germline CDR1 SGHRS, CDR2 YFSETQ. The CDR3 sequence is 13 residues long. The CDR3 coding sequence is TGCGCCAGCAGCTTCGGGGGAGGGGATGGCTACACCTTC. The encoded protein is CASSFGGGDGYTF.

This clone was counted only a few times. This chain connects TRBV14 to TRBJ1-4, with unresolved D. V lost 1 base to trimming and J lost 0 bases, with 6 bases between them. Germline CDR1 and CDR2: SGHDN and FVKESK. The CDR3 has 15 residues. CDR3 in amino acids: CASSQVAATNEKLFF. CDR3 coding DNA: TGTGCCAGCAGCCAAGTGGCAGCAACTAATGAAAAACTGTTTTTT. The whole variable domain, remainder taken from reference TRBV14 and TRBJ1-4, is EAGVTQFPSHSVIEKGQTVTLRCDPISGHDNLYWYRRVMGKEIKFLLHFVKESKQDESGMPNNRFLAERTGGTYSTLKVQPAELEDSGVYFCASSQVAATNEKLFFGSGTQLSVL.

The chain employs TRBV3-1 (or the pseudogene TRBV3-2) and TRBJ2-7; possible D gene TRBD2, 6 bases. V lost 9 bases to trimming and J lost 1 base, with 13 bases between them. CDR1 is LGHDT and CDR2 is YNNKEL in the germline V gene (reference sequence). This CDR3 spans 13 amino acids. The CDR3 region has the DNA TGTGCCAGTTTGGGGACTCTTTCCTACGAGCAGTACTTC. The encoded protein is CASLGTLSYEQYF.

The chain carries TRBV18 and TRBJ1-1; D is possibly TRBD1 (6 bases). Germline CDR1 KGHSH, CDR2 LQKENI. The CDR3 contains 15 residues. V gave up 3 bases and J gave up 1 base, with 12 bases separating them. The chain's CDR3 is CASSPPTGKNTEAFF. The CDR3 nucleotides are TGTGCCAGCTCACCCCCGACAGGAAAGAACACTGAAGCTTTCTTT.

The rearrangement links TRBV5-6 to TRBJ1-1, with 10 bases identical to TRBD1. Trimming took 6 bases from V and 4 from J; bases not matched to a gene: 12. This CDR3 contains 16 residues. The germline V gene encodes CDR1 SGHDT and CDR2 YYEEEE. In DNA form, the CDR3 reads TGTGCCAGCACCCCCGACAGGGGGCTTGGTGGCACTGAAGCTTTCTTT. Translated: CASTPDRGLGGTEAFF.

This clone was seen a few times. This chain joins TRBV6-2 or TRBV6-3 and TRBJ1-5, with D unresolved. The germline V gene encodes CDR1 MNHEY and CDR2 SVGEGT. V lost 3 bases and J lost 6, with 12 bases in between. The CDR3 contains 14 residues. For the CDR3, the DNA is TGTGCCAGCAGTTATGAACACGCGGGTCAGCCCCAGCATTTT. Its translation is CASSYEHAGQPQHF.

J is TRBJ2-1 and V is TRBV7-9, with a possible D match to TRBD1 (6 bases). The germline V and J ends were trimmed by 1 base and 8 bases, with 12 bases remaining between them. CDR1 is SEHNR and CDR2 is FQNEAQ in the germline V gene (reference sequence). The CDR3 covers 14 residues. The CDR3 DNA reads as TGTGCCAGCAGCTTAGGACAGGCTTCCTATGAGCAGTTCTTC. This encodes CASSLGQASYEQFF.

The DNA of the CDR3 is TGTGCCAGCAGATTATCCAGCGGGGCCTCTCGCAATGAGCAGTTCTTC. It is translated as CASRLSSGASRNEQFF. V is TRBV7-3 and J is TRBJ2-1; TRBD2 agrees at 7 bases. This CDR3 spans 16 amino acids. The ends lost 6 bases at V and 6 bases at J; junction bases unmatched: 14. Germline CDR1 reads SGHTA; CDR2 reads FQGTGA.

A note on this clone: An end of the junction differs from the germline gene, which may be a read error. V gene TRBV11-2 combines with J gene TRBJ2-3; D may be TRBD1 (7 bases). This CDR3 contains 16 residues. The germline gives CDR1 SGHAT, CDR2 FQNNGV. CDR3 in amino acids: CASSLDLGQGGDSQYF. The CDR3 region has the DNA TGTGCCAGCAGCTTAGACTTAGGTCAGGGGGGAGATTCGCAGTATTTT. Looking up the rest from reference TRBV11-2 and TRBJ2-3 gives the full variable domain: EAGVAQSPRYKIIEKRQSVAFWCNPISGHATLYWYQQILGQGPKLLIQFQNNGVVDDSQLPKDRFSAERLKGVDSTLKIQPAKLEDSAVYLCASSLDLGQGGDSQYFGPGTRLTVL.

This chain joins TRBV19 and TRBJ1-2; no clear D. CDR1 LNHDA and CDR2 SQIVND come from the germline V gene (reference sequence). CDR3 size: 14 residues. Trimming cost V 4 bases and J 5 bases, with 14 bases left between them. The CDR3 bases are TGTGCCAGTAGTACCGGCGGCAGCCGATATGGCTACACCTTC. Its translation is CASSTGGSRYGYTF.

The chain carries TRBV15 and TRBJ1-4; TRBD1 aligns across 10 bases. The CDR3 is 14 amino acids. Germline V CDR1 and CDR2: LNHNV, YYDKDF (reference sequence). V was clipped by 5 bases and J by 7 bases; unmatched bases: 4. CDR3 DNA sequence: TGTGCCACCAGCGGACAGGGGGTGGTTGAAAAACTGTTTTTT. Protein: CATSGQGVVEKLFF.

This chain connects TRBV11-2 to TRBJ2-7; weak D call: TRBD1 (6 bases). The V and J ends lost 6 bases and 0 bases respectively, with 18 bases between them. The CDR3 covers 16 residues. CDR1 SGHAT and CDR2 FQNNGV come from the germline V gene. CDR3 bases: TGTGCCAGCAGATCTGGTTCGCAGGGGCCCTCCTACGAGCAGTACTTC. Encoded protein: CASRSGSQGPSYEQYF.